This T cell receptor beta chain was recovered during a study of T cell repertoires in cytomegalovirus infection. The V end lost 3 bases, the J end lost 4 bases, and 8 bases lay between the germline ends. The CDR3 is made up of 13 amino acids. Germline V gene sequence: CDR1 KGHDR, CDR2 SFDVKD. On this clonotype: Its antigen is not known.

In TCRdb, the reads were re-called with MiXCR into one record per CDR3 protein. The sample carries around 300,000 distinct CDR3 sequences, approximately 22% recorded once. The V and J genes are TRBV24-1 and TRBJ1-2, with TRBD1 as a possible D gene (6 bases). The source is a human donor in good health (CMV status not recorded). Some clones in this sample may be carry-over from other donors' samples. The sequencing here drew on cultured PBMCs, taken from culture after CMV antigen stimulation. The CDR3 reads CATSDQGGYGYTF. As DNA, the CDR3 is TGTGCCACCAGTGATCAAGGGGGCTATGGCTACACCTTC.